This T cell receptor beta chain was documented in a study of T cell clones after liver transplantation. Study-level information: Immunosuppression withdrawal was tried within 2 years after liver transplantation in this trial.

Study-level results: Migration into the graft, not deletion, may explain lost graft donor-reactive T cells. Conclusions were preliminary, with small, heterogeneous patient groups.

Sequencing used immunoSEQ multiplex PCR; TCRdb keeps in-frame clones, though not all of them. The sample lists some 75,000 clones; over 70% were seen once. This CDR3 contains 18 residues. Trimming shortened V by 0 bases and J by 6 bases, and 23 bases separated the two germline ends. The germline gives CDR1 SEHNR, CDR2 FQNEAQ (reference sequence). Unstimulated PBMCs were sorted into CD3+CD4+ and CD3+CD8+ populations. As for this clone: As yet, its antigen is unknown.

This chain joins TRBV7-9 and TRBJ1-1; D remains unclear. The sequence derives from a human donor who received a liver transplant. Sequencing was performed on CD4+ T cells from blood, taken before liver transplant. In DNA, the CDR3 is TGTGCCAGCAGCTTAGCAAGCCCAGACGGAGGTGGAGGGCCTGAAGCTTTCTTT. Its protein is CASSLASPDGGGGPEAFF. Using reference TRBV7-9 and TRBJ1-1 for the parts outside the CDR3, the full variable domain is DTGVSQNPRHKITKRGQNVTFRCDPISEHNRLYWYRQTLGQGPEFLTYFQNEAQLEKSRLLSDRFSAERPKGSFSTLEIQRTEQGDSAMYLCASSLASPDGGGGPEAFFGQGTRLTVV.